This is a list of T cell receptor beta chains from one sample in a study of beta chain features in type 1 diabetes. Clones were read by immunoSEQ multiplex PCR, and TCRdb kept only the in-frame ones, dropping some. This table holds around 160,000 clones, roughly 63% found once. The sequenced sample was naive CD4+ T cells from blood. All receptors derive from a man aged 25-45 years with type 1 diabetes. Both conserved end residues are part of each CDR3. Each record gives: V gene, clone size, J gene, D gene, CDR3 DNA, CDR3 protein. The D gene is left open where the match is weak. Not all rows give a size; the values are once, few, many and, for expanded clones, a class.

>TRBV14|.|TRBJ1-2|.
TGTGCCAGCAGCCCGAGTGCAGTTCCGGGCTACACCTTC
CASSPSAVPGYTF
>TRBV4-3|.|TRBJ2-5|TRBD1
TGCGCCAGCAGCCAAGGGGACGGGACAGAAGAGACCCAGTACTTC
CASSQGDGTEETQYF
>TRBV2|.|TRBJ1-5|TRBD1
TGTGCCAGCAGCGGTACAGGGGGCAATCAGCCCCAGCATTTT
CASSGTGGNQPQHF
>TRBV9|.|TRBJ2-1|.
TGTGCCAGCAGCGTAGGGGACTTCCCGACGATAAACGAGCAGTTCTTC
CASSVGDFPTINEQFF
>TRBV2|.|TRBJ2-7|.
TGTGCCAGCAGTAATCCGGGCCAGCGGTACGAGCAGTACTTC
CASSNPGQRYEQYF
>TRBV9|.|TRBJ2-1|.
TGTGCCAGCAGCGTAGTCCCCGAGACCAATGAGCAGTTCTTC
CASSVVPETNEQFF
>TRBV28|.|TRBJ1-1|.
TGTGCCAGCAGTTTTCAGGGGACTGAAGCTTTCTTT
CASSFQGTEAFF
>TRBV7-2|.|TRBJ2-3|.
TGTGCCAGCAACCGGGGGTACCCGGCAGATACGCAGTATTTT
CASNRGYPADTQYF
>TRBV14|few|TRBJ2-2|.
TGTGCCAGCAGCGACACCGGGGAGCTGTTTTTT
CASSDTGELFF
>TRBV6-6|.|TRBJ2-3|.
TGTGCCAGCAGCAACACAGATACGCAGTATTTT
CASSNTDTQYF
>TRBV2|.|TRBJ2-3|TRBD2
TGTGCCAGCGGAAGGACTAGCGGGTTCCTAGATACGCAGTATTTT
CASGRTSGFLDTQYF
>TRBV4-3|.|TRBJ1-1|TRBD1
TGCGCCAGCAGCCAAGGGGACAGACACGCTGAAGCTTTCTTT
CASSQGDRHAEAFF
>TRBV7-9|.|TRBJ2-3|.
TGTGCCAGCAGCTTAGTAGGGTTTGCGGCAGATACGCAGTATTTT
CASSLVGFAADTQYF
>TRBV4-3|few|TRBJ2-2|.
TGCGCCAGCAGCCAGAATCCGGGGACCGCGAACACCGGGGAGCTGTTTTTT
CASSQNPGTANTGELFF
>TRBV29-1|.|TRBJ2-7|.
TGCAGCGGGACAGAGGGCTACGAGCAGTACTTC
CSGTEGYEQYF
>TRBV29-1|.|TRBJ2-1|TRBD1
TGCAGCGCCCGGGACAGGGGTTACAATGAGCAGTTCTTC
CSARDRGYNEQFF
>TRBV30|.|TRBJ1-1|.
TGTGCCTGGAGTGCCTATGAAGGTTTGAACACTGAAGCTTTCTTT
CAWSAYEGLNTEAFF
>TRBV28|.|TRBJ1-2|.
TGTGCCAGCAGCCCAGCAGGAGGAGGCTATGGCTACACCTTC
CASSPAGGGYGYTF
>TRBV29-1|few|TRBJ2-7|TRBD1
TGCAGCGTACCGGGACAGGGCCTCGAGGTCTACGAGCAGTACTTC
CSVPGQGLEVYEQYF
>TRBV7-2|.|TRBJ2-3|.
TGTGCCAGCAGCCCTAGTAGGTCTAGCACAGATACGCAGTATTTT
CASSPSRSSTDTQYF
>TRBV7-2|.|TRBJ2-7|.
TGTGCCAGCAGCTTAGGATCGGGGGCCGAGCAGTACTTC
CASSLGSGAEQYF
>TRBV7-2|.|TRBJ2-7|.
TGTGCCAGCAGCTTAGTTTCCTACGAGCAGTACTTC
CASSLVSYEQYF
>TRBV30|.|TRBJ2-7|TRBD1
TGTGCCTGGAGTGCCGGACAGGGGGCTTACGAGCAGTACTTC
CAWSAGQGAYEQYF
>TRBV9|.|TRBJ2-7|.
TGTGCCAGCAGCGTGACCCTTTCATCTCACGAGCAGTACTTC
CASSVTLSSHEQYF
>TRBV6-5|.|TRBJ1-6|.
TGTGCCAGCGGTCAGACCTATTCACCCCTCCACTTT
CASGQTYSPLHF
>TRBV4-3|few|TRBJ2-1|.
TGCGCCAGCAGCCCCTCTACAGCGAGCTCCTACAATGAGCAGTTCTTC
CASSPSTASSYNEQFF
>TRBV6-6|.|TRBJ2-3|.
TGTGCCAGCAGTTACAGTGGAGATACGCAGTATTTT
CASSYSGDTQYF
>TRBV29-1|few|TRBJ2-3|TRBD1
TGCAGCGTATCCCGTACAGGGGCCAACACAGATACGCAGTATTTT
CSVSRTGANTDTQYF
>TRBV29-1|few|TRBJ1-5|.
TGCAGCGTCGCCGACCGCAATCAGCCCCAGCATTTT
CSVADRNQPQHF
>TRBV29-1|.|TRBJ1-5|.
TGCAGCGTTGGAGGTGAAAGCAATCAGCCCCAGCATTTT
CSVGGESNQPQHF
>TRBV7-2|.|TRBJ2-7|.
TGTGCCAGCAGCTTAGACAACGGATACCCCTACGAGCAGTACTTC
CASSLDNGYPYEQYF
>TRBV5-1|.|TRBJ2-2|.
TGCGCCAGCATCAAAGACAGTGACACCGGGGAGCTGTTTTTT
CASIKDSDTGELFF
>TRBV6-6|few|TRBJ2-7|.
TGTGCCAGCACGGTGAGCTCCTACGAGCAGTACTTC
CASTVSSYEQYF
>TRBV29-1|.|TRBJ1-2|.
TGCAGCGTTGAAGGGGAGAGGGAAAGCCTCGGCTACACCTTC
CSVEGERESLGYTF
>TRBV5-1|.|TRBJ2-2|.
TGCGCCAGCAGCTTGGGAGGGCGACGGAAGAACACCGGGGAGCTGTTTTTT
CASSLGGRRKNTGELFF
>TRBV9|few|TRBJ2-7|TRBD1
TGTGCCAGCAGCGGAATCCCCGGGACAGGGGGCGAGCAGTACTTC
CASSGIPGTGGEQYF
>TRBV19|.|TRBJ2-3|.
TGTGCCAGTAGTTCACCAGGGTTCGGTACGCAGTATTTT
CASSSPGFGTQYF
>TRBV30|.|TRBJ1-2|.
TGTGCCTGGAGTGCCTTCGAGGACACTTTTAACTATGGCTACACCTTC
CAWSAFEDTFNYGYTF
>TRBV30|.|TRBJ1-5|.
TGTGCCTGGAGTGTACGAGGGGATCAGCCCCAGCATTTT
CAWSVRGDQPQHF
>TRBV7-2|.|TRBJ2-5|.
TGTGCCAGCAGCTTAGTACGAGGCCAAGAGACCCAGTACTTC
CASSLVRGQETQYF
>TRBV29-1|once|TRBJ2-1|TRBD2
TGCAGCGCGGCCGGGGGGGCCTTGGGTGAGCAGTTCTTC
CSAAGGALGEQFF
>TRBV23-1|.|TRBJ1-2|.
TGCGCCAGCTATTCAGGTTGGGTTTGGAACTATGGCTACACCTTC
CASYSGWVWNYGYTF
>TRBV30|.|TRBJ2-5|TRBD1
TGTGCCTGGAGGGCTACAGGGGGCCGGGAGACCCAGTACTTC
CAWRATGGRETQYF
>TRBV2|once|TRBJ1-4|.
TGTGCCAGCATCTTATCATCGGGAGAAAAACTGTTTTTT
CASILSSGEKLFF
>TRBV9|.|TRBJ2-7|.
TGTGCCAGCAGCGTAGGGGTCAACTCCTACGAGCAGTACTTC
CASSVGVNSYEQYF
>TRBV30|few|TRBJ1-1|.
TGTGCCTGGAGTGTAGCGCCAATGAACACTGAAGCTTTCTTT
CAWSVAPMNTEAFF
>TRBV9|.|TRBJ1-1|.
TGTGCCAGCAGCGTAGTAGAAGAGTGGAACACTGAAGCTTTCTTT
CASSVVEEWNTEAFF
>TRBV29-1|few|TRBJ2-5|TRBD1
TGCAGCGTTGAAGAAGAGGGACAGTTTCAGACCCAGTACTTC
CSVEEEGQFQTQYF